A single sample is the source of the 12 T cell receptor beta chains below, sequenced in a study of blood T cell repertoires in COVID-19. TCRdb's table, derived via immunoSEQ multiplex PCR, lists solely in-frame clones and lacks some. This sample has 55,000 to 65,000 clones, with 87% found just once. The source material was peripheral blood. The receptor source for this set is a man in his fifties or sixties with active or convalescent COVID-19.

This chain connects TRBV4-3 to TRBJ1-2; D is unclear. Germline CDR1 and CDR2: LGHNA and YSLEER. This CDR3 has 15 residues. V dropped 0 bases and J dropped 5 bases, with 13 bases sitting between them. The DNA for the CDR3 is TGCGCCAGCAGCCAAGAGGCAGATACCCCTTATGGCTACACCTTC. Encoded protein: CASSQEADTPYGYTF.

The CDR3 DNA reads TGCAGCGTTTTTGGGGTCCCGGGACACAACACCGGGGAGCTGTTTTTT. This sequence encodes CSVFGVPGHNTGELFF. V usage is TRBV29-1 and J usage is TRBJ2-2, with a tentative D call TRBD1 (6 bases). Looked up from germline, CDR1 is SQVTM and CDR2 is ANQGSEA. The V end lost 5 bases, the J end lost 2 bases, and 18 bases lay between the germline ends. This CDR3 contains 16 residues.

The chain recombines TRBV18 with TRBJ2-7; D remains ambiguous. The germline V gene encodes CDR1 KGHSH and CDR2 LQKENI. This CDR3 spans 13 amino acids. V lost 3 bases and J 2 bases, leaving 8 bases between the germline ends. CDR3 DNA sequence: TGTGCCAGCTCACCTAGCACGACCTACGAGCAGTACTTC. Amino acids: CASSPSTTYEQYF.

V usage is TRBV5-8 and J usage is TRBJ1-5; maybe TRBD1 (5 bases). The CDR3 is made up of 14 amino acids. V was pared by 2 bases and J by 9 bases, with 15 bases between. Germline V CDR1 and CDR2: SGHTS, YDEGEE. CDR3 in DNA: TGTGCCAGCAGCTTAAACCAGGGCCACCTGCCCCAGCATTTT. The encoded protein is CASSLNQGHLPQHF.

CDR3 sequence (DNA): TGTGCCAGCAGCTTGGGACAGGGGGCGGCTGGAAACACCATATATTTT. It codes for CASSLGQGAAGNTIYF. The chain employs TRBV5-6 and TRBJ1-3; 10 bases line up with TRBD1. The CDR3 loop spans 16 amino acids. Germline V gene sequence: CDR1 SGHDT, CDR2 YYEEEE. Trimming took 0 bases from V and 2 from J; bases not matched to a gene: 2.

V gene TRBV28 combines with J gene TRBJ1-5; TRBD1 is a possible D gene (5 bases). The germline V gene encodes CDR1 MDHEN and CDR2 SYDVKM. The CDR3 has 15 amino acids. V was shortened by 4 bases and J by 0 bases, with 10 bases between the two germline ends. DNA for the CDR3: TGTGCCAGCAGTTGGGACTCCCGTAGCAATCAGCCCCAGCATTTT. It yields the protein CASSWDSRSNQPQHF.

The chain combines TRBV30 with TRBJ2-7; possible D gene TRBD1, 6 bases. CDR1 and CDR2 (germline): GTSNPN, SVGIG (reference sequence). V was shortened by 1 base and J by 2 bases, with 6 bases between the two germline ends. CDR3 length: 12 amino acids. The CDR3 DNA follows: TGTGCCTGGAGTGGGGGGCCCTACGAGCAGTACTTC. It translates to CAWSGGPYEQYF.

The J gene is TRBJ2-1, the V gene TRBV4-2, with unresolved D. Trimming cost V 4 bases and J 5 bases, with 3 bases left between them. The germline gives CDR1 LGHNA, CDR2 YNFKEQ. This CDR3 comprises 11 residues. The CDR3 region is CASSRNNEQFF. Written as DNA, the CDR3 is TGTGCCAGCAGCCGTAACAATGAGCAGTTCTTC.

The J gene is TRBJ1-2, the V gene TRBV18; 8 bases fit TRBD1. CDR3 length equals 15 residues. J was trimmed by 5 bases and V by 3 bases; bases with no gene match: 8. Germline V gene lookup returns CDR1 KGHSH and CDR2 LQKENI. In DNA, the CDR3 is TGTGCCAGCTCACCCGCGACAGGGGAGAATTATGGCTACACCTTC. It translates to CASSPATGENYGYTF.

The chain employs TRBV29-1 and TRBJ2-1; D gene unclear. This CDR3 region has 14 residues. Germline V gene lookup returns CDR1 SQVTM and CDR2 ANQGSEA. Between the trimmed V and J ends, which lost 3 bases and 0 bases, there was a span of 9 bases. DNA of the CDR3: TGCAGCGTTGACGCGCCGAGCTCCTACAATGAGCAGTTCTTC. Its protein product is CSVDAPSSYNEQFF.

The genes are TRBV14 and TRBJ2-5, with D tentatively TRBD1 (6 bases). Per germline, CDR1 SGHDN and CDR2 FVKESK. Trimming cost V 7 bases and J 2 bases, with 14 bases left between them. CDR3 length equals 14 residues. CDR3 in DNA: TGTGCCAGCAATAAGGACAGCCGACAAGAGACCCAGTACTTC. It yields the protein CASNKDSRQETQYF.

The rearrangement links TRBV12-2 to TRBJ1-1. TRBV12-2 is shown as a pseudogene. The CDR3 is made up of 18 amino acids. CDR3 nucleotide sequence: TGTGCAAGTCGCCCCAACGTTGGGCTGGGACTTCAGAACACTGAAGCTTTCTTT. It translates to CASRPNVGLGLQNTEAFF.